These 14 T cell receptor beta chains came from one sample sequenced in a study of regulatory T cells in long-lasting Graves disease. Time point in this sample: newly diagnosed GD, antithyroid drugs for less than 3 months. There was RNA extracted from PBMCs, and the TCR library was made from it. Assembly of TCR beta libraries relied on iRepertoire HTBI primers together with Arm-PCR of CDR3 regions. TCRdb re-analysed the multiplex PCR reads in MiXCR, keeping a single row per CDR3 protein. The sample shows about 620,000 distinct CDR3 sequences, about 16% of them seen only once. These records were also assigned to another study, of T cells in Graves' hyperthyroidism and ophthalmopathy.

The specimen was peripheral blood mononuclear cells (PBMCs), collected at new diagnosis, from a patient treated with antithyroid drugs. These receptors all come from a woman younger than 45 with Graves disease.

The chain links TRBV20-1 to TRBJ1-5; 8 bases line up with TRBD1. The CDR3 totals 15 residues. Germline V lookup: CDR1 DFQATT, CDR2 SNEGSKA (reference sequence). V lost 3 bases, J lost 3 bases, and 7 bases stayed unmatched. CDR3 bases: TGCAGTGCTAGCCTCCAGGGGGCGGTCAATCAGCCCCAGCATTTT. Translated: CSASLQGAVNQPQHF.

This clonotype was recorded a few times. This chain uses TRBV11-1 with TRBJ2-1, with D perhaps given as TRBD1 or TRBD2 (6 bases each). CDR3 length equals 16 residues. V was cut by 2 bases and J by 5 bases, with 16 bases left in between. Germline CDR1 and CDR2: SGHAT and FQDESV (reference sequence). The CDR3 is CASSLQRGPSHNEQFF. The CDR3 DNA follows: TGTGCCAGCAGCTTACAACGGGGGCCATCTCACAATGAGCAGTTCTTC.

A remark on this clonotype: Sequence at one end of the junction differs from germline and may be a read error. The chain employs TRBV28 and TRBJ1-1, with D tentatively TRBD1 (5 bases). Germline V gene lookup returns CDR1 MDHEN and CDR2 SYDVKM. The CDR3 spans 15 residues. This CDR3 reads CASSLPGKGNTGAFF. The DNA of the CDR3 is TGTGCCAGCAGTTTACCAGGGAAGGGGAACACTGGAGCTTTCTTT.

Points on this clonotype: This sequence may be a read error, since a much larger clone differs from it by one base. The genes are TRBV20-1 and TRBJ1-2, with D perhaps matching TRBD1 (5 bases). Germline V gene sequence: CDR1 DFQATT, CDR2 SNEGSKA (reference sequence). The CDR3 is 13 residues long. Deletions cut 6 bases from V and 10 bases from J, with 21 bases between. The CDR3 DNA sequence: TGCAGTGCCCGATCCGGCGGGGGATTTCACTACACCTTC. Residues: CSARSGGGFHYTF.

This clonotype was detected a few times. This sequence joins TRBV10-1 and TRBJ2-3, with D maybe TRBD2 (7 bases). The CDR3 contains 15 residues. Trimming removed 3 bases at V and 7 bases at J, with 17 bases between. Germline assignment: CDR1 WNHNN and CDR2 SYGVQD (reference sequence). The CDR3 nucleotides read TGCGCCAGCAGTGAATTGGCGGGGGCCGGTAATACGCAGTATTTT. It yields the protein CASSELAGAGNTQYF.

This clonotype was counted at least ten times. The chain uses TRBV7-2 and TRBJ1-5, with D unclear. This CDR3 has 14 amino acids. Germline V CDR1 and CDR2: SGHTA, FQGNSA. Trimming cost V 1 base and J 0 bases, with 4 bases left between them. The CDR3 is CASSLVSSNQPQHF. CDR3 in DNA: TGTGCCAGCAGCTTAGTGAGTAGCAATCAGCCCCAGCATTTT. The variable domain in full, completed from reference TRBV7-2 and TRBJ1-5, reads GAGVSQSPSNKVTEKGKDVELRCDPISGHTALYWYRQSLGQGLEFLIYFQGNSAPDKSGLPSDRFSAERTGGSVSTLTIQRTQQEDSAVYLCASSLVSSNQPQHFGDGTRLSIL.

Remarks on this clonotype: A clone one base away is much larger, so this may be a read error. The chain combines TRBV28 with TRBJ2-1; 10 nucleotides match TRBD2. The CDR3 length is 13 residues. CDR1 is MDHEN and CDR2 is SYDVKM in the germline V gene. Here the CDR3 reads CASILAGDNGQFF. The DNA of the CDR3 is TGTGCCAGCATTCTAGCGGGAGACAATGGGCAGTTCTTC.

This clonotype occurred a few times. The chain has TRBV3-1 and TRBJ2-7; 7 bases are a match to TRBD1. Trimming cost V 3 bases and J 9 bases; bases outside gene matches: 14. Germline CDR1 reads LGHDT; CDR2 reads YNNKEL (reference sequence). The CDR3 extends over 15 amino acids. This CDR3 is CASSHRTGFYEWQYF. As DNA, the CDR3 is TGTGCCAGCAGCCATAGGACAGGTTTCTACGAGTGGCAGTACTTC.

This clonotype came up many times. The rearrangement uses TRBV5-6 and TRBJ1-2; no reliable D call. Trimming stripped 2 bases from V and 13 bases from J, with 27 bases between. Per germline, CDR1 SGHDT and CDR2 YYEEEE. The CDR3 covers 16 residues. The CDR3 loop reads CASSFYNRIDTMVGTF. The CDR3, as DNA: TGTGCCAGCAGCTTCTACAACCGGATAGATACTATGGTCGGCACCTTC.

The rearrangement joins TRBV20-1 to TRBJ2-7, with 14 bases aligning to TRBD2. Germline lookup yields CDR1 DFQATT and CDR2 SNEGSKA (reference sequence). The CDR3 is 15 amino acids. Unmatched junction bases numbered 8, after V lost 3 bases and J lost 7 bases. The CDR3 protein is CSARKGLAGAKEQYF. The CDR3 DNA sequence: TGCAGTGCTAGGAAGGGACTAGCGGGAGCGAAAGAGCAGTACTTC.

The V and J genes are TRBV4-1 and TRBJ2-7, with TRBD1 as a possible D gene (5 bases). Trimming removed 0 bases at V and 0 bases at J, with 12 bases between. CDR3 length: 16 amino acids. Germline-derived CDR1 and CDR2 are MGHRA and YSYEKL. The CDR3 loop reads CASSQDRQTSSYEQYF. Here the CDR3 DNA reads TGCGCCAGCAGCCAAGATCGACAGACCTCCTCCTACGAGCAGTACTTC.

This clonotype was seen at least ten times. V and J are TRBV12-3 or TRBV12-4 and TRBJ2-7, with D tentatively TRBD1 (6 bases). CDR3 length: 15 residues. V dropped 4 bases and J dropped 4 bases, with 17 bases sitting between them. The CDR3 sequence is CASSSPPRGRYEQYF. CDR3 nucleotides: TGTGCCAGCAGTTCACCTCCCAGGGGTCGGTACGAGCAGTACTTC.

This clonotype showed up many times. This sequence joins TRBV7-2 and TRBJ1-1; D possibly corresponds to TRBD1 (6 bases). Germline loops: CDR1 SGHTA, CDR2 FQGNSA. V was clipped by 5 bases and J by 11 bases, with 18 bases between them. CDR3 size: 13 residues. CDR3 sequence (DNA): TGTGCCAGCAGCCAGGACAGAGGGGTTAGGGCTTTCTTT. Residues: CASSQDRGVRAFF. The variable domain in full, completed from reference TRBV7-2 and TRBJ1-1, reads GAGVSQSPSNKVTEKGKDVELRCDPISGHTALYWYRQSLGQGLEFLIYFQGNSAPDKSGLPSDRFSAERTGGSVSTLTIQRTQQEDSAVYLCASSQDRGVRAFFGQGTRLTVV.

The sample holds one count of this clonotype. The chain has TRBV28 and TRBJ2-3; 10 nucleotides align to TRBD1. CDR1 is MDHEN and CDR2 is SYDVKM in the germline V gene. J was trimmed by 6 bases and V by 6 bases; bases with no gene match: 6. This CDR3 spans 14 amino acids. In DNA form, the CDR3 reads TGTGCCAGCAGAATAGACAGGGGGCGCGATACGCAGTATTTT. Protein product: CASRIDRGRDTQYF.